This T cell receptor (beta chain) comes out of a study of blood T cell repertoires in COVID-19. Whole-study context: Sample material is recorded as cDNA or gDNA derived from T cells, B-cell-depleted T cells, or PBMCs.

Germline lookup yields CDR1 LNHNV and CDR2 YYDKDF (reference sequence). The CDR3 loop spans 15 amino acids. Between the trimmed V and J ends, which lost 0 bases and 2 bases, there was a span of 10 bases. Generated by immunoSEQ multiplex PCR, the TCRdb table keeps only in-frame clones and is missing some. The sample lists roughly 300,000 clones, nearly 90% occurring once. This chain connects TRBV15 to TRBJ1-1, with a possible D match to TRBD1 (5 bases). The clonotype comes from a man in his late teens or twenties with active or convalescent COVID-19. Sequencing was carried out using peripheral blood. The CDR3: CATSRDRGGNTEAFF. The DNA of the CDR3 is TGTGCCACCAGCAGAGATCGGGGGGGAAACACTGAAGCTTTCTTT.